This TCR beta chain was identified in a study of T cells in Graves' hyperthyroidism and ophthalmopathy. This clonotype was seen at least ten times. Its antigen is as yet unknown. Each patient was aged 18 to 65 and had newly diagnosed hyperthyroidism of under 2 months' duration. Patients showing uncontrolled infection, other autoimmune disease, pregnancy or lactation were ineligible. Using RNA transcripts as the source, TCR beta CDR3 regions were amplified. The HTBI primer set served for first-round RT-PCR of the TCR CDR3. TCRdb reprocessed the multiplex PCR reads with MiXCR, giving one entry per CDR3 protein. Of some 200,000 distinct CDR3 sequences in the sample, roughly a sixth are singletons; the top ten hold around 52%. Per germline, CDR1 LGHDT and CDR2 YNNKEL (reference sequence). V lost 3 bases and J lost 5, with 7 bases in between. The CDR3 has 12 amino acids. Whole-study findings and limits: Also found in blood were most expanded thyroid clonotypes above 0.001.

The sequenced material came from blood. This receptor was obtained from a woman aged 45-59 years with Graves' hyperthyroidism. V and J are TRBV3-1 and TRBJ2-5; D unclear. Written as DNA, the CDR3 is TGTGCCAGCAGCCAGAGTCGGGAGACCCAGTACTTC. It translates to CASSQSRETQYF.